Presented here are 32 T cell receptor beta chains from one specimen sequenced in a study of cytomegalovirus exposure and HLA in healthy donors. Researchers ran the PCR with 60 Vbeta and 13 Jbeta primers. Sequenced by immunoSEQ multiplex PCR; TCRdb stores in-frame clones only, minus some. Its table records roughly 100,000 clones. Input material: PBMCs. These receptors were taken from a man aged 35-49 years in good health and CMV-seronegative.

The V call is TRBV19, the J call TRBJ1-2, with D unclear. There are 13 residues in the CDR3. The germline gives CDR1 LNHDA, CDR2 SQIVND (reference sequence). The ends were cut back, 5 bases at V and 4 bases at J, with 11 bases in the middle. In DNA, the CDR3 is TGTGCCAGTAGTCCCGGGAGCCCCTATGGCTACACCTTC. Translated, it gives CASSPGSPYGYTF. The complete variable domain, with remaining parts taken from reference TRBV19 and TRBJ1-2, reads DGGITQSPKYLFRKEGQNVTLSCEQNLNHDAMYWYRQDPGQGLRLIYYSQIVNDFQKGDIAEGYSVSREKKESFPLTVTSAQKNPTAFYLCASSPGSPYGYTFGSGTRLTVV.

The chain combines TRBV6-6 with TRBJ2-1; TRBD1 is a possible D gene (6 bases). This CDR3 has 12 residues. Between the trimmed V and J ends, which lost 5 bases and 10 bases, there was a span of 12 bases. The germline V gene encodes CDR1 MNHNY and CDR2 SVGAGI (reference sequence). The CDR3 sequence is CASSTGSWEQFF. In nucleotides, the CDR3 is TGTGCCAGCAGTACAGGGTCTTGGGAGCAGTTCTTC.

V is TRBV5-6 and J is TRBJ1-4; TRBD1 aligns across 9 bases. The germline CDR1 and CDR2 sequences are SGHDT and YYEEEE. The CDR3 is 15 residues long. V was pared by 3 bases and J by 7 bases, with 7 bases of the junction left unmatched. This CDR3 reads CASSYTGQGLEKLFF. In nucleotides, the CDR3 is TGTGCCAGCAGCTACACTGGACAGGGGCTTGAAAAACTGTTTTTT.

V and J are TRBV6-1 and TRBJ2-1, with D maybe TRBD1 (6 bases). The CDR3 extends over 13 amino acids. Trimming pared 8 bases from V and 8 bases from J, leaving 16 bases between. The germline V gene has CDR1 MNHNS and CDR2 SASEGT. The CDR3 DNA follows: TGTGCCAGCGGGATTAGGGGGAGCGATGAGCAGTTCTTC. It specifies CASGIRGSDEQFF.

The chain recombines TRBV28 with TRBJ2-3, with D unclear. Trimming shortened V by 2 bases and J by 6 bases, and 18 bases separated the two germline ends. Germline V gene data show CDR1 as MDHEN and CDR2 as SYDVKM. The CDR3 loop spans 16 amino acids. The CDR3 DNA reads TGTGCCAGCAGTTTAGCCCCCAAGACACAATCGGATACGCAGTATTTT. Translating gives CASSLAPKTQSDTQYF.

The J gene is TRBJ2-1, the V gene TRBV6-5, with unresolved D. The V gene's germline CDR1 is MNHEY and CDR2 SVGAGI. V was shortened by 3 bases and J by 4 bases, with 7 bases between the two germline ends. The length of the CDR3 is 13 residues. The CDR3 is CASSYETYNEQFF. The CDR3 region has the DNA TGTGCCAGCAGTTATGAAACTTACAATGAGCAGTTCTTC.

The rearrangement links TRBV6-1 to TRBJ2-3, with 8 bases lining up with TRBD2. After removal of 4 bases from V and 0 bases from J, the junction contained 6 bases not matched to a gene. CDR1 and CDR2 from the germline V gene are MNHNS and SASEGT. The CDR3 has 16 amino acids. Here the CDR3 DNA reads TGTGCCAGCAGTGCAGGGATAGCGGGGAGCACAGATACGCAGTATTTT. It yields the protein CASSAGIAGSTDTQYF.

The chain couples TRBV6-5 to TRBJ1-2; D perhaps matches TRBD1 (6 bases). Germline assignment: CDR1 MNHEY and CDR2 SVGAGI. The CDR3 is 13 residues long. Trimming pared 6 bases from V and 8 bases from J, leaving 16 bases between. This chain's CDR3 is CASRNPSGAGYTF. Here the CDR3 DNA reads TGTGCCAGCAGAAATCCGTCAGGGGCGGGCTACACCTTC.

The V gene is TRBV7-2, the J gene TRBJ2-7; D may be TRBD2 (5 bases). V lost 4 bases to trimming and J lost 0 bases, with 10 bases between them. The CDR3 loop spans 14 amino acids. Germline assignment: CDR1 SGHTA and CDR2 FQGNSA. This CDR3 is CASSSGLTSYEQYF. The CDR3 nucleotides read TGTGCCAGCAGCTCCGGACTGACCTCCTACGAGCAGTACTTC. Together with reference TRBV7-2 and TRBJ2-7, the CDR3 gives the full variable domain: GAGVSQSPSNKVTEKGKDVELRCDPISGHTALYWYRQSLGQGLEFLIYFQGNSAPDKSGLPSDRFSAERTGGSVSTLTIQRTQQEDSAVYLCASSSGLTSYEQYFGPGTRLTVT.

The chain has TRBV7-9 and TRBJ2-5; 11 bases map to TRBD2. The germline gives CDR1 SEHNR, CDR2 FQNEAQ (reference sequence). This CDR3 region has 15 residues. V shed 1 base and J 7 bases; nucleotides not matched to a gene: 5. The CDR3 reads CASSLVLAGEGTQYF. The CDR3 coding sequence is TGTGCCAGCAGCTTAGTACTAGCGGGAGAAGGGACCCAGTACTTC.

The chain carries TRBV5-6 and TRBJ1-4, with 8 positions matching TRBD1. The V gene's germline CDR1 is SGHDT and CDR2 YYEEEE. The CDR3 has 18 residues. Trimming at V came to 4 bases and at J to 4 bases, leaving 15 bases not matched to a gene. DNA for the CDR3: TGTGCCAGCAGCGAAGTATCCCGACAGGGGCAGGGTAATGAAAAACTGTTTTTT. As protein: CASSEVSRQGQGNEKLFF.

The chain has TRBV11-2 and TRBJ2-7; 8 nucleotides align to TRBD2. Unmatched junction bases numbered 2, after V lost 1 base and J lost 6 bases. The CDR3 is made up of 13 amino acids. Germline V gene data show CDR1 as SGHAT and CDR2 as FQNNGV. The CDR3 loop reads CASSLVGGGEQYF. As DNA, the CDR3 is TGTGCCAGCAGCTTAGTCGGGGGGGGCGAGCAGTACTTC.

The chain is built from TRBV28 and TRBJ1-2, with D perhaps TRBD1 (6 bases). This CDR3 is 15 amino acids long. V gave up 6 bases and J gave up 2 bases, with 16 bases separating them. CDR1 and CDR2 from the germline V gene are MDHEN and SYDVKM. The CDR3 spells CASRTGFSPNYGYTF. The CDR3 nucleotides are TGTGCCAGCAGAACAGGGTTTTCGCCCAACTATGGCTACACCTTC.

The chain joins TRBV6-5 to TRBJ2-3; a possible D gene is TRBD1 (5 bases). The CDR3 runs 15 residues. The V and J ends lost 0 bases and 4 bases respectively, with 11 bases between them. CDR1 is MNHEY and CDR2 is SVGAGI in the germline V gene. DNA of the CDR3: TGTGCCAGCAGTTACTCGATAGGGGTTGCAGATACGCAGTATTTT. Amino acids: CASSYSIGVADTQYF.

The genes are TRBV30 and TRBJ2-2; D is possibly TRBD2 (5 bases). Per the germline V gene, CDR1 is GTSNPN and CDR2 is SVGIG (reference sequence). Trimming removed 5 bases from V and 5 bases from J, with 9 bases in between. The CDR3 consists of 12 residues. Written as DNA, the CDR3 is TGTGCCTGGGACCCGGGGACCGGGGAGCTGTTTTTT. This encodes CAWDPGTGELFF.

This rearrangement joins TRBV10-3 to TRBJ1-5, with a weak D call TRBD1 (6 bases). CDR1 ENHRY and CDR2 SYGVKD come from the germline V gene. CDR3 size: 14 residues. Trimming cost V 7 bases and J 6 bases, with 16 bases left between them. The CDR3 reads CAIIGPGVVQPQHF. CDR3 DNA: TGTGCCATCATAGGACCAGGGGTGGTTCAGCCCCAGCATTTT.

The chain is built from TRBV2 and TRBJ2-7, with TRBD1 identical over 9 bases. This CDR3 has 16 amino acids. V shed 4 bases, J shed 11 bases, and the junction held 18 bases outside the gene matches. In germline, CDR1 is SNHLY, CDR2 FYNNEI. The CDR3 sequence: CASSAYPWDRDTFEYF. CDR3 DNA sequence: TGTGCCAGCAGTGCCTACCCGTGGGACAGGGATACCTTTGAGTACTTC.

The chain is built from TRBV28 and TRBJ1-2; D possibly corresponds to TRBD1 (6 bases). V dropped 6 bases and J dropped 5 bases, with 16 bases sitting between them. This CDR3 contains 14 residues. CDR1 is MDHEN, CDR2 SYDVKM, per germline. This CDR3 reads CASSRVAQGYGYTF. CDR3 in DNA: TGTGCCAGCAGCCGCGTCGCCCAGGGGTATGGCTACACCTTC.

V is TRBV5-1 and J is TRBJ1-1; TRBD1 might be the D (5 bases). V dropped 4 bases and J dropped 6 bases, with 16 bases sitting between them. The length of the CDR3 is 14 residues. Germline V gives CDR1 SGHRS, CDR2 YFSETQ. CDR3 DNA sequence: TGCGCCAGCAGCCAGGTGGCGGGGCGGTCTGAAGCTTTCTTT. Its translation is CASSQVAGRSEAFF.

The chain combines TRBV18 with TRBJ2-3; possible D gene TRBD2, 6 bases. The CDR3 is 14 residues long. The germline V and J ends were trimmed by 2 bases and 4 bases, with 10 bases remaining between them. The V gene's germline CDR1 is KGHSH and CDR2 LQKENI. The CDR3 region has the DNA TGTGCCAGCTCACCAAATCTAGCGTCAGATACGCAGTATTTT. Protein product: CASSPNLASDTQYF.

The gene calls are TRBV18 and TRBJ1-1; weak D call: TRBD1 (6 bases). This CDR3 comprises 15 residues. Germline V gene data show CDR1 as KGHSH and CDR2 as LQKENI. Trimming cost V 2 bases and J 2 bases, with 12 bases left between them. The CDR3 spells CASSPMSGQNTEAFF. Here the CDR3 DNA reads TGTGCCAGCTCACCAATGTCGGGACAAAACACTGAAGCTTTCTTT.

This chain links TRBV23-1 with TRBJ2-3; the match to TRBD1 covers 10 bases. TRBV23-1 belongs to the ORF category, with a function that is uncertain. V shed 2 bases, J shed 1 base, and the junction held 15 bases outside the gene matches. This CDR3 is 20 amino acids long. The CDR3 reads CASSQGWDRGETRGTDTQYF. CDR3 nucleotides: TGCGCCAGCAGTCAAGGCTGGGACAGGGGTGAGACAAGAGGCACAGATACGCAGTATTTT.

The chain recombines TRBV2 with TRBJ2-3, with D uncertain. The CDR3 is made up of 14 amino acids. V was cut by 8 bases and J by 2 bases, with 14 bases left in between. Germline loops: CDR1 SNHLY, CDR2 FYNNEI. CDR3 sequence reads: CASEARRNTDTQYF. The CDR3 region has the DNA TGTGCCAGCGAAGCCCGGCGGAACACAGATACGCAGTATTTT.

The chain combines TRBV6-5 with TRBJ1-3; D may be TRBD1 (5 bases). CDR3 length: 15 amino acids. V was pared by 6 bases and J by 4 bases, with 16 bases between. Per germline, CDR1 MNHEY and CDR2 SVGAGI. The DNA for the CDR3 is TGTGCCAGCAGCACCCCAGGCCAGGGAGGAAACACCATATATTTT. This sequence encodes CASSTPGQGGNTIYF.

The chain employs TRBV18 and TRBJ1-3, with 11 positions matching TRBD1. The V gene's germline CDR1 is KGHSH and CDR2 LQKENI. The CDR3 runs 16 residues. Germline trimming cut 6 bases from V and 2 bases from J; bases unmatched to any gene: 6. The CDR3 protein is CASSLGQGATGNTIYF. In nucleotides, the CDR3 is TGTGCCAGCTCGCTAGGACAGGGGGCGACTGGAAACACCATATATTTT.

The genes are TRBV18 and TRBJ2-1, with TRBD2 matching 12 bases. The CDR3 has 15 residues. Per the germline V gene, CDR1 is KGHSH and CDR2 is LQKENI. V shed 5 bases, J shed 6 bases, and the junction held 5 bases outside the gene matches. DNA of the CDR3: TGTGCCAGCTCAACGACTAGCGGGAGTGGCAATGAGCAGTTCTTC. This sequence encodes CASSTTSGSGNEQFF.

V and J are TRBV19 and TRBJ2-7, with a possible D match to TRBD1 (6 bases). Germline V gene lookup returns CDR1 LNHDA and CDR2 SQIVND (reference sequence). The CDR3 extends over 14 amino acids. V lost 4 bases and J 3 bases, leaving 13 bases between the germline ends. This chain's CDR3 is CASSTSGQSYEQYF. The CDR3, as DNA: TGTGCCAGTAGTACCTCAGGACAGAGCTACGAGCAGTACTTC.

The chain employs TRBV28 and TRBJ1-2, with D tentatively TRBD1 (6 bases). This CDR3 region has 16 residues. Trimming cost V 5 bases and J 4 bases, with 20 bases left between them. The germline V gene has CDR1 MDHEN and CDR2 SYDVKM. This CDR3 is CASSPPPTGLVYGYTF. CDR3 sequence (DNA): TGTGCCAGCAGTCCTCCCCCAACAGGGCTCGTCTATGGCTACACCTTC.

The V call is TRBV7-8, the J call TRBJ1-2; TRBD1 matches at 9 bases. Germline V gene data show CDR1 as SGHVS and CDR2 as FQNEAQ. The CDR3 contains 14 residues. V gave up 3 bases and J gave up 3 bases; unmatched junction bases: 2. CDR3 region: CASSLDRGYYGYTF. Written as DNA, the CDR3 is TGTGCCAGCAGCTTGGACAGGGGATACTATGGCTACACCTTC.

Regarding this clone: Distinct nucleotide sequences in the sample also encode this CDR3. This chain connects TRBV2 to TRBJ2-5, with D perhaps matching TRBD1 (6 bases). The germline CDR1 and CDR2 sequences are SNHLY and FYNNEI. V was cut by 3 bases and J by 5 bases, with 10 bases left in between. The CDR3 has 13 amino acids. The CDR3 DNA is TGTGCCAGCAGTGAGGGGGCAGGGGAGACCCAGTACTTC. Residues: CASSEGAGETQYF.

This sequence joins TRBV7-7 and TRBJ2-1; 9 nucleotides match TRBD2. The V gene end was trimmed by 5 bases and the J gene end by 6 bases; junction bases not matched to a gene: 8. The germline V gene encodes CDR1 SSHAT and CDR2 FNYEAQ (reference sequence). The CDR3 runs to 15 residues. CDR3: CASSVGLARGNEQFF. The CDR3, as DNA: TGTGCCAGCAGCGTCGGACTAGCGAGAGGCAATGAGCAGTTCTTC.

A word on this clone: Compared with germline, one end of the junction differs, possibly owing to a read error. Distinct nucleotide sequences in the sample also encode this CDR3. This chain connects TRBV19 to TRBJ1-1, with TRBD1 matching over 7 bases. Germline-derived CDR1 and CDR2 are LNHDA and SQIVND (reference sequence). This CDR3 region has 14 residues. The CDR3 DNA reads as TGTGCCAGTAGTACCCGACAGGGTAGGACTGAGGCTTTCTTT. As protein: CASSTRQGRTEAFF.